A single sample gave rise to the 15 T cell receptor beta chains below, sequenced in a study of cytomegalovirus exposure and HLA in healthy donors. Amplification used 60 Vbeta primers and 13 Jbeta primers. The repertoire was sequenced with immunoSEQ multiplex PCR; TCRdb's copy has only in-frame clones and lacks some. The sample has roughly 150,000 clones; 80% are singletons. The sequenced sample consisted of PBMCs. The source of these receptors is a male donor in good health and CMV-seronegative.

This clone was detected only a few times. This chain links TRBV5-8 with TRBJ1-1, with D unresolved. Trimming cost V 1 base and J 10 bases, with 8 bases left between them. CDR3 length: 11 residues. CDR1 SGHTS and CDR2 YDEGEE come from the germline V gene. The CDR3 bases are TGTGCCAGCAGCTTGTACCTCGGAGCTTTCTTT. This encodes CASSLYLGAFF.

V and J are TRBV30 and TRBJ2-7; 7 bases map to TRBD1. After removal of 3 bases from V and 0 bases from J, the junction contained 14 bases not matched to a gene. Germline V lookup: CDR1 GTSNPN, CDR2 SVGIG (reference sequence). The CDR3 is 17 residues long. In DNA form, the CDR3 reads TGTGCCTGGAGAGCTACTTCACGGGGACAGAACTCCTACGAGCAGTACTTC. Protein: CAWRATSRGQNSYEQYF.

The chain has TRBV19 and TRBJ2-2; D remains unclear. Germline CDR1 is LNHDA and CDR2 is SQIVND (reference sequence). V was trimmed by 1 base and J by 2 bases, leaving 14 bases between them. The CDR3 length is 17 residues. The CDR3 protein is CASSIGGGAPNTGELFF. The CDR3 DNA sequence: TGTGCCAGTAGTATAGGTGGCGGTGCCCCCAACACCGGGGAGCTGTTTTTT.

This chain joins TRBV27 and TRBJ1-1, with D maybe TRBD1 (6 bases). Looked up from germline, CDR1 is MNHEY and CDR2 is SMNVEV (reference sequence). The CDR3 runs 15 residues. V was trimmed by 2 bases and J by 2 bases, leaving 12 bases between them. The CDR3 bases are TGTGCCAGCAGTTTAACGCTCAGGGGCAACACTGAAGCTTTCTTT. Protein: CASSLTLRGNTEAFF.

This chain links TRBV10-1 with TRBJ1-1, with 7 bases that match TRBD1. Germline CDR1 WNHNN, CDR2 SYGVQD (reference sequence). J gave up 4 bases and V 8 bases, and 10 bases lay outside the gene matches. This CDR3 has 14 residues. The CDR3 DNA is TGCGCCAGCGGTTCGACAGGGAGCAGCACTGAAGCTTTCTTT. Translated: CASGSTGSSTEAFF.

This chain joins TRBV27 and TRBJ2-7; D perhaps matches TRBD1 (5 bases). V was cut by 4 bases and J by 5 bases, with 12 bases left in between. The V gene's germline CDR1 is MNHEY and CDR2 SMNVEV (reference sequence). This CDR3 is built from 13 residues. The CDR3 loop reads CASSSDRPDEQYF. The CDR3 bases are TGTGCCAGCAGTTCTGACAGACCGGACGAGCAGTACTTC.

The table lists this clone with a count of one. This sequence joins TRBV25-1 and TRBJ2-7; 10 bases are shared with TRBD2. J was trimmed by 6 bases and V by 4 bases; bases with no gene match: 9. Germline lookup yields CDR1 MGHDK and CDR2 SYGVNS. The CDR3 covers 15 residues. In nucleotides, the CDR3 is TGTGCCAGCAGTGGATCTAGCGGGGGAACCTTCGAGCAGTACTTC. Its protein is CASSGSSGGTFEQYF.

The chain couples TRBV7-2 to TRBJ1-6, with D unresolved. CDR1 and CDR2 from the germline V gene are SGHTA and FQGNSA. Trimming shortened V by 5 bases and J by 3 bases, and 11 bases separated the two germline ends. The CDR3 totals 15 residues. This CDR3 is CASSQTVVYNSPLHF. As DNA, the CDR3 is TGTGCCAGCAGCCAGACTGTCGTCTATAATTCACCCCTCCACTTT.

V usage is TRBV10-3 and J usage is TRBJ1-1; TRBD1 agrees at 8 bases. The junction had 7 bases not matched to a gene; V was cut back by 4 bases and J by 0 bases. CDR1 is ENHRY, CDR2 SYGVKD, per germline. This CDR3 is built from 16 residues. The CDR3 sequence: CAISVTQGGMNTEAFF. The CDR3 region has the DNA TGTGCCATCAGTGTAACACAGGGGGGAATGAACACTGAAGCTTTCTTT.

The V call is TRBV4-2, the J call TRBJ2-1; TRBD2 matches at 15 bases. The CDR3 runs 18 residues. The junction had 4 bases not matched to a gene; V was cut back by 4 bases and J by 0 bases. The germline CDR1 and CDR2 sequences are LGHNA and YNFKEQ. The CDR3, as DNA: TGTGCCAGCAGCCCGGGACTAGCGGGGGGCTACTCCTACAATGAGCAGTTCTTC. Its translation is CASSPGLAGGYSYNEQFF.

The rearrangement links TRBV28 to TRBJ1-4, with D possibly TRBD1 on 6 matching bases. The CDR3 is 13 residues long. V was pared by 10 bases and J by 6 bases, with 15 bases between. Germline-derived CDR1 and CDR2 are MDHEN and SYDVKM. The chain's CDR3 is CATRGGLYEKLFF. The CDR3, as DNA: TGTGCCACCCGGGGGGGGCTATATGAAAAACTGTTTTTT. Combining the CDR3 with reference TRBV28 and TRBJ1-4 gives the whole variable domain DVKVTQSSRYLVKRTGEKVFLECVQDMDHENMFWYRQDPGLGLRLIYFSYDVKMKEKGDIPEGYSVSREKKERFSLILESASTNQTSMYLCATRGGLYEKLFFGSGTQLSVL.

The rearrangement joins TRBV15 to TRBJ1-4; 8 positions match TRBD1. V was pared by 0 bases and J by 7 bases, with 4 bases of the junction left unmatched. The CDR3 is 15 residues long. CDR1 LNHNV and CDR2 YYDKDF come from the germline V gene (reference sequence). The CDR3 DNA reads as TGTGCCACCAGCAGAGAGGGCAGGGGGCGTGAAAAACTGTTTTTT. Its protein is CATSREGRGREKLFF.

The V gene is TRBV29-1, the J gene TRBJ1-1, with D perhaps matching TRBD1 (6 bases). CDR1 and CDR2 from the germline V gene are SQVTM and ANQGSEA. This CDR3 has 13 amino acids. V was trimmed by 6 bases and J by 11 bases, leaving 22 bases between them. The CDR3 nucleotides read TGCAGCGTCGCGAGACAGGACTTTGGTCTGGCTTTCTTT. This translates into CSVARQDFGLAFF.

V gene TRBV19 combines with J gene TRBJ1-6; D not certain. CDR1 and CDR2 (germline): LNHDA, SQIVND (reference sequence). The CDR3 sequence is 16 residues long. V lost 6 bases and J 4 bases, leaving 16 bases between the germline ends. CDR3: CASRADALKYNSPLHF. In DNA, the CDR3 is TGTGCCAGTAGGGCGGATGCCCTGAAATATAATTCACCCCTCCACTTT.

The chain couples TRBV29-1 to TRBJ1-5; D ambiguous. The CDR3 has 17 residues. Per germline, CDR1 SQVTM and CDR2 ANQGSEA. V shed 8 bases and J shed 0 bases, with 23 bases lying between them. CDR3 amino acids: CSYRAGVQQNSNQPQHF. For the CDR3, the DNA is TGCAGCTATCGCGCGGGCGTCCAGCAGAATAGCAATCAGCCCCAGCATTTT.